The clone carrying this TCR beta chain showed up just a few times. The entry originates in a study of T cell responses to AZD1222 COVID-19 vaccine. Overall study context: Pooling was applied to second doses at about 4 or about 12 weeks.

TCRdb's table, derived via immunoSEQ multiplex PCR, lists solely in-frame clones and lacks some. Seen here are tens of thousands of clones, 85% to 90% observed once, and the top ten hold 10%. This specimen consisted of peripheral blood, obtained on day 0 of AZD1222 vaccination. This sequence originates from an adult in good health.

CDR3 DNA: TGTGCCAGAAATTGGGGCAAGAGCAATCAGCCCCAGCATTTT. Residues: CARNWGKSNQPQHF. The chain carries TRBV5-3 and TRBJ1-5; a weak D match, TRBD1 (5 bases). TRBV5-3 is recorded as an ORF, its role being uncertain. The germline V and J ends were trimmed by 6 bases and 1 base, with 11 bases remaining between them. This CDR3 is 14 amino acids long.